This T cell receptor (beta chain) is from a study of blood T cell repertoires in COVID-19. Study information: Samples taken during acute and convalescent COVID-19 were collected in the United States, Italy and Spain.

Original processing notes: Researchers report that nucleated cell counts were estimated from reference gene primer amplification. Produced via immunoSEQ multiplex PCR; TCRdb's table is partial and in-frame only. V and J calls and clone size are given by that table; D and trimming were obtained from the DNA. The sample has some 100,000 clones; 70% to 90% are singletons. Trimming cost V 6 bases and J 6 bases; bases outside gene matches: 7. The CDR3 runs to 15 residues. The germline CDR1 and CDR2 sequences are MNHEY and SVGAGI. The chain carries TRBV6-5 and TRBJ2-1; 11 bases are shared with TRBD2. This clonotype originated in a woman between 65 and 79 years old with acute or convalescent COVID-19. The sample comprised peripheral blood. The CDR3 spells CASRLSGGARNEQFF. CDR3 nucleotides: TGTGCCAGCAGGCTTAGCGGGGGGGCCCGCAATGAGCAGTTCTTC.